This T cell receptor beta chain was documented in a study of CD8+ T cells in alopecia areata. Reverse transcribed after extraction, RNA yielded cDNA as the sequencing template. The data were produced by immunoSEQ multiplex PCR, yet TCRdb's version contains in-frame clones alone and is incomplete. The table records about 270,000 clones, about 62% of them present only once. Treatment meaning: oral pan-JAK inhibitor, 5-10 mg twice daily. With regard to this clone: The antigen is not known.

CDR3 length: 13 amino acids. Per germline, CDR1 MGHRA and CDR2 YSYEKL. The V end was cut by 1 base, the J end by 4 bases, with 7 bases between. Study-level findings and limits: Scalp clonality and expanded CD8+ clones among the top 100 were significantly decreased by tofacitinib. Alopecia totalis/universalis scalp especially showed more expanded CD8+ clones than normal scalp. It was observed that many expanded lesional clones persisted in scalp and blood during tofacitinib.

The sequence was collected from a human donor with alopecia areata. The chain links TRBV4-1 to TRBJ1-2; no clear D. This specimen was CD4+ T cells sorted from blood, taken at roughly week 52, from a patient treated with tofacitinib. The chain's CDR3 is CASSQVETYGYTF. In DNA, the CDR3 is TGCGCCAGCAGCCAAGTGGAAACCTATGGCTACACCTTC.